These 11 T cell receptor beta chains were sequenced from one sample in a study of T cells in Graves' hyperthyroidism and ophthalmopathy. It was RNA transcripts that yielded the amplified TCR beta CDR3 regions. The study used the HTBI primer set for a first-round RT-PCR of the TCR CDR3. Each CDR3 protein gets one entry after TCRdb re-called the multiplex PCR reads with MiXCR. The sample includes some 600,000 distinct CDR3 sequences, about 14% of them seen just once. The sequenced sample consisted of blood. The receptors were gathered from a woman in her twenties or thirties with Graves' hyperthyroidism that later progressed to Graves' ophthalmopathy.

This chain uses TRBV15 with TRBJ1-3; maybe TRBD1 (5 bases). The germline V gene has CDR1 LNHNV and CDR2 YYDKDF (reference sequence). Trimming pared 0 bases from V and 0 bases from J, leaving 15 bases between. The CDR3 has 18 residues. CDR3 DNA sequence: TGTGCCACCAGCAGAGATCTCTCCAGGGCCACCTCTGGAAACACCATATATTTT. Translated: CATSRDLSRATSGNTIYF.

The chain employs TRBV28 and TRBJ2-2; 11 nucleotides match TRBD2. The germline gives CDR1 MDHEN, CDR2 SYDVKM. V lost 8 bases to trimming and J lost 6 bases; unmatched junction nucleotides: 5. The CDR3 spans 14 residues. In DNA, the CDR3 is TGTGCCAGCGGGCCACTAGCGGGAGCCGGGGAGCTGTTTTTT. Translating it yields CASGPLAGAGELFF.

This clonotype was recorded many times. V is TRBV9 and J is TRBJ2-7; tentatively, D is TRBD1 or TRBD2 (6 bases each). From germline, CDR1 is SGDLS and CDR2 YYNGEE. V was shortened by 0 bases and J by 6 bases, with 13 bases between the two germline ends. The CDR3 length is 14 residues. In DNA form, the CDR3 reads TGTGCCAGCAGCGTAGCGGGGGCAGCGGGCGAGCAGTACTTC. Amino acid sequence: CASSVAGAAGEQYF.

At least ten counts were recorded for this clonotype. This sequence joins TRBV19 and TRBJ2-3; D is possibly TRBD1 or TRBD2 (6 bases each). CDR3 size: 13 residues. CDR1 is LNHDA, CDR2 SQIVND, per germline (reference sequence). The V gene lost 3 bases and the J gene lost 4 bases, with 8 bases spanning the gap. Here the CDR3 reads CASSIGGADTQYF. The CDR3 nucleotides are TGTGCCAGTAGTATCGGGGGCGCAGATACGCAGTATTTT.

The V and J genes are TRBV19 and TRBJ2-3; 10 positions agree with TRBD2. Trimming removed 1 base from V and 6 bases from J; junction bases left unmatched: 7. There are 16 residues in the CDR3. Per the germline V gene, CDR1 is LNHDA and CDR2 is SQIVND (reference sequence). The CDR3 coding sequence is TGTGCCAGTAGTATAGTCCCCCTAGCGGGAGATGATACGCAGTATTTT. The encoded protein is CASSIVPLAGDDTQYF.

This clonotype has ten or more counts. The V call is TRBV25-1, the J call TRBJ2-7, with 9 bases aligning to TRBD2. The CDR3 covers 14 residues. Germline V gene lookup returns CDR1 MGHDK and CDR2 SYGVNS. The trim removed 5 bases at V and 3 bases at J, leaving 5 bases unmatched. The CDR3 DNA follows: TGTGCCAGCAGTCCCGGGACTAGCCGCTACGAGCAGTACTTC. This translates into CASSPGTSRYEQYF.

About this clonotype itself: An end of the junction does not agree with germline; a read error may underlie this. The V and J genes are TRBV5-1 and TRBJ1-5, with D hard to call. This CDR3 spans 16 amino acids. Germline CDR1 SGHRS, CDR2 YFSETQ. As DNA, the CDR3 is TGCGCCAGCAGCTTCGGTACAGCAAATAGCAATCAGCCGCAGCATTTT. Protein product: CASSFGTANSNQPQHF.

This clonotype was detected many times. The chain recombines TRBV12-3 or TRBV12-4 with TRBJ2-1; the D gene is possibly TRBD2 (5 bases). The CDR3 loop spans 13 amino acids. Trimming removed 5 bases at V and 4 bases at J, with 9 bases between. This chain's CDR3 is CASSGRLYNEQFF. The CDR3 DNA sequence: TGTGCCAGCAGTGGTCGACTATACAATGAGCAGTTCTTC.

The sample holds a few counts of this clonotype. This chain connects TRBV4-2 to TRBJ1-1; no clear D gene. Trimming removed 5 bases from V and 1 base from J, with 14 bases in between. CDR3 length: 15 residues. In germline, CDR1 is LGHNA, CDR2 YNFKEQ. CDR3 amino acids: CASSSPPEGNTEAFF. CDR3 nucleotides: TGTGCCAGCAGCTCACCCCCGGAGGGGAACACTGAAGCTTTCTTT.

This clonotype was seen a handful of times. This chain connects TRBV6-1 to TRBJ2-7; 12 nucleotides match TRBD2. The CDR3 has 15 residues. CDR1 is MNHNS and CDR2 is SASEGT in the germline V gene. Trimming removed 5 bases from V and 7 bases from J; junction bases left unmatched: 9. CDR3 nucleotides: TGTGCCAGCAGTAACACTAGCGGGAGGACCACGGAGCAGTACTTC. This gives the protein CASSNTSGRTTEQYF.

This clonotype was counted ten times or more. The V and J genes are TRBV29-1 and TRBJ1-5, with D unclear. Germline-derived CDR1 and CDR2 are SQVTM and ANQGSEA. Deletions cut 4 bases from V and 2 bases from J, with 9 bases between. This CDR3 has 13 residues. The CDR3 DNA is TGCAGCGTTGGGGCGGCACGCAATCAGCCCCAGCATTTT. Protein sequence: CSVGAARNQPQHF.